These 3 T cell receptor beta chains were all obtained from the same sample, sequenced in a study of cytomegalovirus exposure and HLA in healthy donors. The PCR was carried out with 60 Vbeta primers and 13 Jbeta primers. Only in-frame clones appear in the TCRdb table, and some are missing; sequencing was by immunoSEQ multiplex PCR. The profile shows 100,000 to 120,000 clones, 65% to 80% of them singletons. The sample taken for sequencing was PBMCs. The source of these receptors is a man younger than 40 in good health and CMV-seropositive.

This rearrangement joins TRBV19 to TRBJ2-5; 13 bases agree with TRBD2. V lost 3 bases, J lost 2 bases, and 6 bases stayed unmatched. The CDR3 runs to 17 residues. CDR1 and CDR2 from the germline V gene are LNHDA and SQIVND (reference sequence). The CDR3 coding sequence is TGTGCCAGTAGTATTGGGGGACTAGCGGGGACTCAAGAGACCCAGTACTTC. This codes for CASSIGGLAGTQETQYF.

This clone was observed a few times. J is TRBJ1-5 and V is TRBV7-8; the D gene is possibly TRBD1 (6 bases). Looked up from germline, CDR1 is SGHVS and CDR2 is FQNEAQ. This CDR3 is built from 14 residues. With 1 base removed from V and 6 bases from J, the gap between germline ends came to 10 bases. CDR3 DNA: TGTGCCAGCAGCTTAGACAGGGAAGCTCAGCCCCAGCATTTT. As protein: CASSLDREAQPQHF.

This chain connects TRBV27 to TRBJ2-3; 13 nucleotides match TRBD2. CDR3 length: 17 amino acids. CDR1 and CDR2 (germline): MNHEY, SMNVEV (reference sequence). Trimming at V came to 5 bases and at J to 2 bases, leaving 7 bases not matched to a gene. The CDR3 here is CASSGLAGVGLTDTQYF. Here the CDR3 DNA reads TGTGCCAGCAGTGGACTAGCGGGGGTTGGTCTCACAGATACGCAGTATTTT.